Listed below are T cell receptor beta chains from one sample, sequenced in a study of cytomegalovirus exposure and HLA in healthy donors. Clones were sequenced by immunoSEQ multiplex PCR, and TCRdb holds only the in-frame ones, with some missing. Found here are about 200,000 clones, approximately 70% of them singletons; the top ten hold 2.6%. Material: PBMCs. The receptors stem from a man aged 35-49 years in good health and CMV-seropositive. CDR3s include the opening cysteine and the closing phenylalanine or tryptophan. Each record gives: J gene, clone size, D gene, V gene, CDR3 DNA, CDR3 protein. D genes are given only for firm matches. Rows may omit the clone size; those that give it use once, few, many or a size class.

TRBJ1-2,.,TRBD1,TRBV5-6,TGTGCCAGCAGCCCACAGGGGGCGGGTGGCTACACCTTC,CASSPQGAGGYTF
TRBJ1-1,.,.,TRBV28,TGTGCCTCTTGGGGCGGGGCGAACACTGAAGCTTTCTTT,CASWGGANTEAFF
TRBJ1-3,.,.,TRBV9,TGTGCCAGCAGCGTAGAACCTACCAGGCAAACCTCTGGAAACACCATATATTTT,CASSVEPTRQTSGNTIYF
TRBJ1-1,.,TRBD1,TRBV7-9,TGTGCCAGCAGCTTAGGGCAGGGGGGCGAAGCTTTCTTT,CASSLGQGGEAFF
TRBJ2-3,.,TRBD2,TRBV4-1,TGCGCCAGCAGCCGCCGCCTAGCGGGGGGGAAGACAGATACGCAGTATTTT,CASSRRLAGGKTDTQYF
TRBJ1-5,.,TRBD1,TRBV18,TGTGCCAGCTCACCAAACAGGGGAGAAAGCAATCAGCCCCAGCATTTT,CASSPNRGESNQPQHF
TRBJ2-7,.,.,TRBV9,TGTGCCTCCGTCAAGGGGGGGGGTGGAGAGCAGTACTTC,CASVKGGGGEQYF
TRBJ2-1,.,TRBD1,TRBV5-1,TGCGCCAGCAGATCTACCGGGACAGCGACCTACAATGAGCAGTTCTTC,CASRSTGTATYNEQFF
TRBJ2-7,.,TRBD2,TRBV5-1,TGCGCCAGCAGTTCTAGCGGGGGGCCCGAGTCCTACGAGCAGTACTTC,CASSSSGGPESYEQYF
TRBJ1-2,.,.,TRBV7-2,TGTGCCAGCAGCTTAAGTACAGAACCCTACTATGGCTACACCTTC,CASSLSTEPYYGYTF
TRBJ2-4,few,TRBD2,TRBV7-3,TGTGCCAGCAGCTTGTATCCGGGAGGGTGGAACATTCAGTACTTC,CASSLYPGGWNIQYF
TRBJ1-1,once,TRBD1,TRBV7-8,TGTGCCAGCAGCCCGTGGACAGGCAAGAACACTGAAGCTTTCTTT,CASSPWTGKNTEAFF
TRBJ2-5,few,.,TRBV5-1,TGCGCCAGCAGCTTAGGGAGCGGCAGGGGCCAGGAGACCCAGTACTTC,CASSLGSGRGQETQYF
TRBJ2-2,few,TRBD1,TRBV5-6,TGTGCCAGCAGCTTAACAGGGGTCGCCGGGGAGCTGTTTTTT,CASSLTGVAGELFF
TRBJ2-1,.,.,TRBV7-7,TGTGCCAGCAGCTTAAACGCGGGGCAGGGAGGATACAATGAGCAGTTCTTC,CASSLNAGQGGYNEQFF
TRBJ2-1,.,.,TRBV2,TGTGCCAGCAAAAGGAGGGAAGGTGGCAATGAGCAGTTCTTC,CASKRREGGNEQFF
TRBJ2-2,few,TRBD1,TRBV18,TGTGCCAGCTCACCAGAGGACAGGGAGAACACCGGGGAGCTGTTTTTT,CASSPEDRENTGELFF
TRBJ2-7,.,.,TRBV21-1,TGTGCCAGCACCAGCATGGGGACAGGATCCTACGAGCAGTACTTC,CASTSMGTGSYEQYF
TRBJ1-5,.,.,TRBV7-9,TGTGCCAGCAGCTTAGCGGGGCAGGCTCAGCCCCAGCATTTT,CASSLAGQAQPQHF
TRBJ1-1,few,.,TRBV13,TGTGCCAGCACCTTTGGGGGGGGGAACACTGAAGCTTTCTTT,CASTFGGGNTEAFF